The clone carrying this T cell receptor (beta chain) came up a few times. Its antigen is unknown. These data originate in a study of T-cell reconstitution after alpha-beta-depleted transplantation in children. Points from the study as a whole: The study reportedly traced alpha-beta T cells about two months after transplant to several hundred expanded graft clones. Elevated TCRbeta diversity at day 60 was traced, in some patients, to surviving recipient T cells and thymic progenitors. Newly produced T cells mostly provided counts and TCRbeta diversity after one year, as hyperexpanded clones declined.

Germline loops: CDR1 DFQATT, CDR2 SNEGSKA (reference sequence). CDR3 size: 16 residues. After removal of 0 bases from V and 2 bases from J, the junction contained 8 bases not matched to a gene. It was with unique molecular identifiers that the TCRbeta library was prepared. One entry per CDR3 protein, called by TCRdb with MiXCR from the PCR reads. The repertoire holds around 450,000 distinct CDR3 sequences, with 15% to 20% as singletons. The rearrangement joins TRBV20-1 to TRBJ2-3, with TRBD2 identical over 7 bases. The receptor's source is a boy under two years old who had a stem cell transplant for Wiskott-Aldrich syndrome, so the T cells may come from the graft donor. This material consisted of PBMCs, mostly from graft donor cells, taken 360 days after TCRalphabeta/CD19-depleted stem cell transplant. CDR3 sequence reads: CSARDLLAKTTDTQYF. In DNA, the CDR3 is TGCAGTGCTAGAGATCTACTAGCGAAGACCACAGATACGCAGTATTTT.